A selection of T cell receptor beta chains follows, all from one sample in a study of shared clonotypes between healthy human individuals. Libraries were prepared by immunoSEQ multiplex PCR; TCRdb keeps only in-frame clonotypes and omits some of them. The sample carries millions of clones, about 92% recorded once. Sequencing used naive CD8+ T cells from PBMCs. The receptor source for this set is a man between 18 and 35 years old in good health. Some clones in this sample may be carry-over from other donors' samples. CDR3s include the opening cysteine and the closing phenylalanine or tryptophan.

>TRBV13|TRBJ2-7
CASSPAGAGGLPSYEQYF
>TRBV5-1|TRBJ2-3
CASSLTLFRGTDTQYF
>TRBV2|TRBJ2-7
CASRGPGIIDEQYF
>TRBV19|TRBJ1-1
CASRGTMNTEAFF
>TRBV27|TRBJ2-3
CASSLLGAMDTQYF
>TRBV7-9|TRBJ1-5
CASSLASPGQPQHF
>TRBV6-6|TRBJ2-1
CAFSTGVPYNEQFF
>TRBV7-9|TRBJ2-7
CASSPGLAGTLYEQYF
>TRBV14|TRBJ2-7
CASSQEAIAGVYEQYF
>TRBV2|TRBJ2-3
CASSEFGGTFGYTQYF
>TRBV30|TRBJ2-7
CAWSGTAWEQYF
>TRBV7-9|TRBJ2-5
CASSSETSGAQETQYF
>TRBV7-8|TRBJ2-7
CASSLDRGFYEQYF
>TRBV23-1|TRBJ2-7
CASSPPPGLWGGWQYF
>TRBV9|TRBJ2-5
CASSATGYQETQYF
>TRBV18|TRBJ2-5
CASSPILQGTQETQYF
>TRBV18|TRBJ2-3
CASSATGGATDTQYF
>TRBV4-3|TRBJ2-3
CASSQYLPTSGGPDTQYF
>TRBV7-9|TRBJ2-7
CASSSRTGSSSYEQYF
>TRBV13|TRBJ1-4
CASSLRQLNEKLFF
>TRBV19|TRBJ2-1
CASSNSGGQRYSYNEQFF
>TRBV21-1|TRBJ1-1
CASSKRTGEGNTEAFF
>TRBV7-2|TRBJ2-5
CASSLDWPYETQYF
>TRBV10-3|TRBJ1-2
CATFGGGGEEYGYTF
>TRBV28|TRBJ2-1
CASSFRGQVRNEQFF
>TRBV4-1|TRBJ2-7
CASSQDLAGVPYEQYF
>TRBV6-5|TRBJ1-1
CASSWGLWAEAFF